Each of the 17 T cell receptor beta chains below was sequenced from the same sample in a study of T-cell memory formation after mild COVID-19. TCRdb independently ran MiXCR on the 5' RACE reads; one entry per CDR3 protein. The repertoire consists of hundreds of thousands of distinct CDR3 sequences, with roughly 22% occurring once and the leading ten covering approximately 12%. Sequenced: PBMCs or a T cell subset sorted from them (not recorded which). The source of these receptors is an adult woman who had mild COVID-19 (a few samples of this study predate the infection). Cell type and time point are not known.

This clonotype appeared once. The chain couples TRBV5-1 to TRBJ2-5, with D uncertain. Germline CDR1 and CDR2: SGHRS and YFSETQ. V was cut by 3 bases and J by 2 bases, with 8 bases left in between. The CDR3 contains 13 residues. The CDR3 sequence is CASSWQIQETQYF. The DNA of the CDR3 is TGCGCCAGCAGCTGGCAGATACAAGAGACCCAGTACTTC.

This clonotype is a singleton in its sample. A junction boundary mismatches the germline segment, possibly from a read error. The gene calls are TRBV7-8 and TRBJ1-1; D not certain. Germline loops: CDR1 SGHVS, CDR2 FQNEAQ. The CDR3 is 13 amino acids. DNA of the CDR3: TGTGTCAGCAGCAGATCTCAGAACACTGAAGCTTTCTTT. Translated: CVSSRSQNTEAFF.

The chain recombines TRBV5-1 with TRBJ1-1; no reliable D call. The germline V gene has CDR1 SGHRS and CDR2 YFSETQ. This CDR3 has 18 amino acids. With 0 bases removed from V and 1 base from J, the gap between germline ends came to 19 bases. The DNA of the CDR3 is TGCGCCAGCAGCTTGGCGGGCAGTTCCACAACCCAGAACACTGAAGCTTTCTTT. As protein: CASSLAGSSTTQNTEAFF.

CDR3 region: CASSRPPGGAGSIGGQPQHF. CDR3 DNA sequence: TGCGCCAGCAGCCGCCCCCCTGGGGGGGCAGGGAGTATAGGAGGTCAGCCCCAGCATTTT. This chain links TRBV4-1 with TRBJ1-5; perhaps TRBD1 as D (6 bases). Germline CDR1 and CDR2: MGHRA and YSYEKL. The ends were cut back, 4 bases at V and 6 bases at J, with 31 bases in the middle. The CDR3 runs to 20 residues.

The chain couples TRBV14 to TRBJ2-1, with a possible D match to TRBD1 (6 bases). Germline V gene lookup returns CDR1 SGHDN and CDR2 FVKESK. The V end lost 0 bases, the J end lost 4 bases, and 16 bases lay between the germline ends. The CDR3 loop spans 17 amino acids. The CDR3 DNA reads as TGTGCCAGCAGCCAAGATGTTGGGGGCGCGGCATACAATGAGCAGTTCTTC. Protein product: CASSQDVGGAAYNEQFF.

This clonotype showed up just a few times. This chain uses TRBV20-1 with TRBJ2-5; 9 bases are a match to TRBD2. CDR3 size: 16 residues. Germline CDR1 and CDR2: DFQATT and SNEGSKA (reference sequence). Germline trimming cut 0 bases from V and 7 bases from J; bases unmatched to any gene: 12. CDR3: CSARDIAGGALGTQYF. The CDR3 region has the DNA TGCAGTGCTAGAGATATCGCGGGGGGGGCTCTGGGGACCCAGTACTTC.

The chain employs TRBV6-1 and TRBJ2-2; D uncertain. Germline CDR1 is MNHNS and CDR2 is SASEGT. This CDR3 is 14 amino acids long. V lost 7 bases, J lost 3 bases, and 12 bases lay in between. CDR3 sequence (DNA): TGTGCCAGCATTTATCTCACTTACACCGGGGAGCTGTTTTTT. Translation gives CASIYLTYTGELFF.

This chain joins TRBV24-1 and TRBJ2-7, with no clear D. The CDR3 totals 12 residues. The germline gives CDR1 KGHDR, CDR2 SFDVKD. The V end lost 7 bases, the J end lost 1 base, and 7 bases lay between the germline ends. CDR3 sequence (DNA): TGTGCCACCAGCCCTGGTTCCTACGAGCAGTACTTC. It is translated as CATSPGSYEQYF.

The V and J genes are TRBV9 and TRBJ2-3, with TRBD2 matching over 14 bases. This CDR3 has 17 amino acids. With V trimmed by 5 bases and J by 3 bases, 8 bases remained unmatched. Germline CDR1 SGDLS, CDR2 YYNGEE. CDR3 in amino acids: CASSRLGTSGGTDTQYF. Here the CDR3 DNA reads TGTGCCAGCAGTCGCCTGGGGACTAGCGGGGGTACAGATACGCAGTATTTT.

The chain joins TRBV24-1 to TRBJ1-5, with D tentatively TRBD1 (5 bases). This CDR3 has 12 amino acids. V lost 9 bases, J lost 2 bases, and 7 bases lay in between. From germline, CDR1 is KGHDR and CDR2 SFDVKD. The CDR3 nucleotides are TGTGCCACCGGACAAGGCAATCAGCCCCAGCATTTT. Protein sequence: CATGQGNQPQHF.

The chain carries TRBV6-2 or TRBV6-3 and TRBJ2-1; 7 positions match TRBD1. The CDR3 consists of 18 residues. The junction had 20 bases not matched to a gene; V was cut back by 4 bases and J by 8 bases. Per the germline V gene, CDR1 is MNHEY and CDR2 is SVGEGT. DNA of the CDR3: TGTGCCAGCAGTTCCTTTAAGACAGGGATCGAGTATGTCTATGAGCAGTTCTTC. Protein sequence: CASSSFKTGIEYVYEQFF.

The gene calls are TRBV5-1 and TRBJ2-1; 11 bases align to TRBD2. The ends lost 0 bases at V and 9 bases at J; junction bases unmatched: 8. This CDR3 is built from 16 residues. CDR1 is SGHRS and CDR2 is YFSETQ in the germline V gene. CDR3 region: CASSLGVTSGIFEQFF. The CDR3 DNA sequence: TGCGCCAGCAGCTTGGGCGTGACTAGCGGGATTTTTGAGCAGTTCTTC.

This clonotype was detected many times. The J gene is TRBJ1-2, the V gene TRBV5-1, with TRBD1 matching over 7 bases. Unmatched junction bases numbered 4, after V lost 4 bases and J lost 4 bases. CDR1 and CDR2 from the germline V gene are SGHRS and YFSETQ. This CDR3 has 13 amino acids. In DNA, the CDR3 is TGCGCCAGCAGCCCGGGACAGCCCTATGGCTACACCTTC. Protein sequence: CASSPGQPYGYTF.

The rearrangement joins TRBV18 to TRBJ1-1; D gene ambiguous. The germline CDR1 and CDR2 sequences are KGHSH and LQKENI. V was clipped by 4 bases and J by 0 bases, with 12 bases between them. This CDR3 spans 15 amino acids. CDR3 sequence: CASSLSAQMNTEAFF. CDR3 coding DNA: TGTGCCAGCTCACTCTCTGCACAAATGAACACTGAAGCTTTCTTT.

In this sample, this clonotype turned up a few times. The chain couples TRBV29-1 to TRBJ2-5; possibly TRBD1 for D (5 bases). V lost 6 bases, J lost 0 bases, and 8 bases lay in between. The germline V gene has CDR1 SQVTM and CDR2 ANQGSEA. This CDR3 comprises 12 residues. The CDR3 loop reads CSVDTYQETQYF. The CDR3, as DNA: TGCAGCGTGGACACGTACCAAGAGACCCAGTACTTC.

This clonotype was detected a few times. V and J are TRBV7-9 and TRBJ2-7; 7 bases are a match to TRBD2. This CDR3 is 14 amino acids long. Per the germline V gene, CDR1 is SEHNR and CDR2 is FQNEAQ (reference sequence). V lost 5 bases, J lost 3 bases, and 7 bases stayed unmatched. The CDR3 loop is CASSPSGKNYEQYF. The CDR3 nucleotides read TGTGCCAGCAGCCCAAGCGGGAAGAACTACGAGCAGTACTTC.

This clonotype turned up a few times. CDR3 nucleotides: TGTGCCAGCAGCGCATTCAGGGGGCGAGTCTACAATGAGCAGTTCTTC. Encoded protein: CASSAFRGRVYNEQFF. The chain is built from TRBV9 and TRBJ2-1; 8 nucleotides match TRBD1. With V trimmed by 3 bases and J by 3 bases, 8 bases remained unmatched. Germline CDR1 and CDR2: SGDLS and YYNGEE. The CDR3 has 16 amino acids.